The TCR beta chain described here comes from a study of tumor-infiltrating lymphocytes in localized non-small cell lung cancer. Only in-frame clones appear in the TCRdb table, and some are missing; sequencing was by immunoSEQ multiplex PCR. The sample contains a few thousand clones, 50% to 60% of which appear only once. Germline CDR1 is MNHEY and CDR2 is SMNVEV (reference sequence). The CDR3 has 16 amino acids. Germline trimming cut 6 bases from V and 7 bases from J; bases unmatched to any gene: 12. This clone was counted only a few times. The receptor comes from a human donor with non-small cell lung cancer. The genes are TRBV27 and TRBJ2-2; 9 positions match TRBD2. Sequencing used uninvolved lung tissue not adjacent to the tumor. Written as DNA, the CDR3 is TGTGCCAGCAGCCTGAGGACTAGCGTTGGGATCGGGGAGCTGTTTTTT. This translates into CASSLRTSVGIGELFF.